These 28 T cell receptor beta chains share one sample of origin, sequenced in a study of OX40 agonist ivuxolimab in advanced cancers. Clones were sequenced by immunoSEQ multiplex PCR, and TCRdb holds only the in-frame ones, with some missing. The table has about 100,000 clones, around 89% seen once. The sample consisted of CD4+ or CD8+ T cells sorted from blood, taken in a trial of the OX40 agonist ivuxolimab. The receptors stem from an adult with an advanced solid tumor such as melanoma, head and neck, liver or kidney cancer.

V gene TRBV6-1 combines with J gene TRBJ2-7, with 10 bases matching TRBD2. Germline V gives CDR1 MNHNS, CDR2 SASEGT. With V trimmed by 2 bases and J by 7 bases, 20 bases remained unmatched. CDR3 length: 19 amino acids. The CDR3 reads CASSERSLAGVDGLGEQYF. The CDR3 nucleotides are TGTGCCAGCAGTGAAAGAAGTCTAGCGGGAGTCGATGGGTTGGGGGAGCAGTACTTC.

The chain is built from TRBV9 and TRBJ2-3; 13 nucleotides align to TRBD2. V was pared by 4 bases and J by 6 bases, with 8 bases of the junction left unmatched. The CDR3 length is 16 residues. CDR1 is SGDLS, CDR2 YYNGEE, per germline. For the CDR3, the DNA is TGTGCCAGCAGCCTTCGGACTAGCGGGGGATTGGATACGCAGTATTTT. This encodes CASSLRTSGGLDTQYF.

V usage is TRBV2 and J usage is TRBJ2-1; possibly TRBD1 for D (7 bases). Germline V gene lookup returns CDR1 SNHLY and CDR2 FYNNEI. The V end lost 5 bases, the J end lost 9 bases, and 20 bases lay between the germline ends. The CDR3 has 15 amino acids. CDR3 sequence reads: CASSPGTAGRREQFF. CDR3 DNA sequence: TGTGCCAGCAGTCCCGGGACAGCGGGCCGCCGTGAGCAGTTCTTC.

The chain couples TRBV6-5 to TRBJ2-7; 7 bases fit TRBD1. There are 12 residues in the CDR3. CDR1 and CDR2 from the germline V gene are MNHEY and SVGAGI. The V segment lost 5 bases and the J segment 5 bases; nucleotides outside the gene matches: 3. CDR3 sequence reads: CASSNTGDEQYF. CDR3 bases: TGTGCCAGCAGTAACACAGGGGACGAGCAGTACTTC.

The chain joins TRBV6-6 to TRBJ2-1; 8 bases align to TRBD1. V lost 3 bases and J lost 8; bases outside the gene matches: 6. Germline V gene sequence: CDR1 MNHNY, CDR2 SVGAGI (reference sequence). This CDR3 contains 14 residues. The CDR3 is CASSYDRGWDEQFF. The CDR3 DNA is TGTGCCAGCAGTTATGACAGGGGTTGGGATGAGCAGTTCTTC.

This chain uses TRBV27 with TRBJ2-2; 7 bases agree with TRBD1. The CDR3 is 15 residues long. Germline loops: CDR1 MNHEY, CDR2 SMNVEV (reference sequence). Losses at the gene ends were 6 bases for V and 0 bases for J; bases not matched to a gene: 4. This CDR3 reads CASRTGRSNTGELFF. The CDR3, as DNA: TGTGCCAGCAGGACAGGGAGATCGAACACCGGGGAGCTGTTTTTT.

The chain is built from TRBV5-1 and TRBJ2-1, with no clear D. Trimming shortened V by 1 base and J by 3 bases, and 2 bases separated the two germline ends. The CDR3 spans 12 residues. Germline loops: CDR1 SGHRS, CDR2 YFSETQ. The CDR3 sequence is CASSLNYNEQFF. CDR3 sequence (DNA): TGCGCCAGCAGCTTGAACTACAATGAGCAGTTCTTC.

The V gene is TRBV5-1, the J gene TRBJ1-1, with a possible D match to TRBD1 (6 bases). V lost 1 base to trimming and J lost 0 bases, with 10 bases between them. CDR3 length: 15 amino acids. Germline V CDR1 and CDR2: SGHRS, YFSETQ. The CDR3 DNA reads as TGCGCCAGCAGCTTGACAGGGCCCCTGAACACTGAAGCTTTCTTT. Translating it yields CASSLTGPLNTEAFF.

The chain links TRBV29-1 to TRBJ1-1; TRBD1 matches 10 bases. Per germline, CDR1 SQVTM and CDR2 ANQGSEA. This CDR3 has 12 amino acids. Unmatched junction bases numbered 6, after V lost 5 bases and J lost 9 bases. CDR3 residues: CSVLRQGAKAFF. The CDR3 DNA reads TGCAGCGTTCTTCGACAGGGGGCGAAAGCTTTCTTT.

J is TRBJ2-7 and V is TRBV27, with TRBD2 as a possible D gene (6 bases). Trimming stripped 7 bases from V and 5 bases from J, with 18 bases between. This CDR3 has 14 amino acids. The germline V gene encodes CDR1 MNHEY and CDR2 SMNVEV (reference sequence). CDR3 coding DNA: TGTGCCAGCAAACTGGGGCTAGCGCAGGACGAGCAGTACTTC. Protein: CASKLGLAQDEQYF.

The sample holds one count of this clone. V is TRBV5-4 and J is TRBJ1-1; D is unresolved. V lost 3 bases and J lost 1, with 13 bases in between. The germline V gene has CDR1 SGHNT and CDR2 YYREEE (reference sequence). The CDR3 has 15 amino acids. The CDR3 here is CASSSAHAPNTEAFF. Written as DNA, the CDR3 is TGTGCCAGCAGCTCCGCTCATGCTCCGAACACTGAAGCTTTCTTT.

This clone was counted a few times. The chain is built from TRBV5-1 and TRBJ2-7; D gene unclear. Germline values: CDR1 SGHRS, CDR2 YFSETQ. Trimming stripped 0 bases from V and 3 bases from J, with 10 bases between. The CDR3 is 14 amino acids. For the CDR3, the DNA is TGCGCCAGCAGCTTGGAAGGAGTAGGCTACGAGCAGTACTTC. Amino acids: CASSLEGVGYEQYF.

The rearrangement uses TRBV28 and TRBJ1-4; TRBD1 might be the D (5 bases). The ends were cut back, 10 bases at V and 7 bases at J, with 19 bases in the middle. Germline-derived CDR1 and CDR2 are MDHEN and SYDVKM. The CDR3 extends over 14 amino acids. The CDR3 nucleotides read TGTGCCACCATAAAACGGGGACCGGGTGAAAAACTGTTTTTT. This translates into CATIKRGPGEKLFF.

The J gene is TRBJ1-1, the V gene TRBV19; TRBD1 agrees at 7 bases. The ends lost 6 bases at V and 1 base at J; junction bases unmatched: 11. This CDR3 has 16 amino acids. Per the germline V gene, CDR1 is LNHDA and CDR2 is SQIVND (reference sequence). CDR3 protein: CASSHNTGQQNTEAFF. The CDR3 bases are TGTGCCAGTAGCCACAATACGGGACAGCAGAACACTGAAGCTTTCTTT.

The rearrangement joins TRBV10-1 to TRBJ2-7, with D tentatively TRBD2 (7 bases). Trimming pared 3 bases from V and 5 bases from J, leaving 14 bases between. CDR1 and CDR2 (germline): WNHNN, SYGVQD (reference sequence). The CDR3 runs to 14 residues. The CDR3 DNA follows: TGCGCCAGCAGTGATTCTGGGGGGGGCAACGAGCAGTACTTC. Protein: CASSDSGGGNEQYF.

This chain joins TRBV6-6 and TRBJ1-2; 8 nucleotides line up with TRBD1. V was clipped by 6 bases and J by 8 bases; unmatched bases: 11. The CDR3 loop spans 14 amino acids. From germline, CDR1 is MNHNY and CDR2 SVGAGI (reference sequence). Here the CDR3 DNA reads TGTGCCAGCAGCTACGACAGGGGAAGGGGCGGCTACACCTTC. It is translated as CASSYDRGRGGYTF.

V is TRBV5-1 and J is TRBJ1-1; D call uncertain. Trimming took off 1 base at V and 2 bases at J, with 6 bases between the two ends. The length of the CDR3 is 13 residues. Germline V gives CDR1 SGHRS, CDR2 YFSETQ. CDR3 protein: CASSLKVNTEAFF. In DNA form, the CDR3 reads TGCGCCAGCAGCTTGAAGGTAAACACTGAAGCTTTCTTT.

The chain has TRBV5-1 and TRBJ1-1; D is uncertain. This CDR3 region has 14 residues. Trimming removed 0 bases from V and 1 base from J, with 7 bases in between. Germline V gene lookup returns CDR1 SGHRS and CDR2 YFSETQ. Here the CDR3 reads CASSLGARNTEAFF. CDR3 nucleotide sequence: TGCGCCAGCAGCTTGGGGGCGAGGAACACTGAAGCTTTCTTT.

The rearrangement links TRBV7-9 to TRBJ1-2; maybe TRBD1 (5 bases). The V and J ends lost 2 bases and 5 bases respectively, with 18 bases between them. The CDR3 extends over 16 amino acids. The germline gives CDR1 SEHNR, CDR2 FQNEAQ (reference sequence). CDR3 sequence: CASSLSGTVPVYGYTF. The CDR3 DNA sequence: TGTGCCAGCAGCTTATCCGGGACGGTCCCTGTTTATGGCTACACCTTC.

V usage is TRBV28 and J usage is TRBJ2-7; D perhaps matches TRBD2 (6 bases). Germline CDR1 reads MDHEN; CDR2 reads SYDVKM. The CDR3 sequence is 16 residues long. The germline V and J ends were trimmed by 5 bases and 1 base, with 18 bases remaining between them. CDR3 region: CASSPMRGVRSYEQYF. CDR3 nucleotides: TGTGCCAGCAGTCCGATGCGGGGCGTGCGATCCTACGAGCAGTACTTC.

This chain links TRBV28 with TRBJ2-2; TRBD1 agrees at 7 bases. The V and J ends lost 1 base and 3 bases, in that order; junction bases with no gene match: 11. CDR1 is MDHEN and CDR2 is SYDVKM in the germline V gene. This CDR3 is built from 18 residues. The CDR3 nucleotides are TGTGCCAGCAGTTTATATTCGACAGGGTTAATGGACACCGGGGAGCTGTTTTTT. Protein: CASSLYSTGLMDTGELFF.

In DNA, the CDR3 is TGTGCCTGTCGGAAGGTCAGGGAACCTGGAAACACCATATATTTT. Translation: CACRKVREPGNTIYF. The gene calls are TRBV30 and TRBJ1-3; D might be TRBD1 (5 bases). The CDR3 is 15 amino acids. The germline V gene has CDR1 GTSNPN and CDR2 SVGIG (reference sequence). The V end was cut by 6 bases, the J end by 2 bases, with 17 bases between.

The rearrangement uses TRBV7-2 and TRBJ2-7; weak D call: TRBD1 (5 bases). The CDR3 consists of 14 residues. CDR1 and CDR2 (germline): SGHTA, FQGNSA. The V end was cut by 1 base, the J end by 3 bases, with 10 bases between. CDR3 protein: CASSLDITGYEQYF. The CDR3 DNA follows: TGTGCCAGCAGCTTAGATATAACAGGCTACGAGCAGTACTTC.

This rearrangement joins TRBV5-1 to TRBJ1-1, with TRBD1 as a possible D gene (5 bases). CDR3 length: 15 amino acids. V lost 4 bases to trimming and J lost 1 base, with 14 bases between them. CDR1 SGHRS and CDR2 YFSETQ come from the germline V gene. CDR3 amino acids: CASSLGQGRNTEAFF. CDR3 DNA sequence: TGCGCCAGCAGCCTCGGGCAGGGTAGGAACACTGAAGCTTTCTTT.

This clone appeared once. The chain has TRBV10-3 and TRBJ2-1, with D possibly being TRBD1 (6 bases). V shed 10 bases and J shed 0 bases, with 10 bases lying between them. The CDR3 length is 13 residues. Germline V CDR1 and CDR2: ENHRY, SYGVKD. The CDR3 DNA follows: TGTGCCAAAGGACAGAGCTCCTACAATGAGCAGTTCTTC. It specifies CAKGQSSYNEQFF.

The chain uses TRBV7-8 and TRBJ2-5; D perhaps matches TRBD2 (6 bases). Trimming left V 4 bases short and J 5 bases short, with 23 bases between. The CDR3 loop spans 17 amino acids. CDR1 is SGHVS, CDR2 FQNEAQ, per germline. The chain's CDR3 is CASSSRRGEGSLETQYF. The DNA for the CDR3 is TGTGCCAGCAGCTCCCGGCGGGGCGAGGGGAGCTTGGAGACCCAGTACTTC.

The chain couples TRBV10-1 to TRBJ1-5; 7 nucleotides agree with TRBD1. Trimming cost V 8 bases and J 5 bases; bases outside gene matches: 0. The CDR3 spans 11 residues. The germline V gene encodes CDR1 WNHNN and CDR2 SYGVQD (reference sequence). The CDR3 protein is CASGQDQPQHF. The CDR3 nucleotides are TGCGCCAGCGGACAGGATCAGCCCCAGCATTTT.

The CDR3 nucleotides are TGTGCCAGCAGTTTATTCGGGTTGGGCGGCTACACCTTC. Its translation: CASSLFGLGGYTF. The chain recombines TRBV27 with TRBJ1-2; D is uncertain. Germline V gene data show CDR1 as MNHEY and CDR2 as SMNVEV (reference sequence). Trimming pared 1 base from V and 8 bases from J, leaving 11 bases between. CDR3 length equals 13 residues.